This T cell receptor (beta chain) derives from a study of T cell changes during pregnancy in multiple sclerosis. Assay: immunoSEQ multiplex PCR; the TCRdb copy retains only in-frame clones and omits some. The data contain 60,000 to 90,000 clones, approximately 94% of them singletons. V lost 3 bases, J lost 8 bases, and 10 bases lay in between. CDR1 and CDR2 from the germline V gene are SGHTA and FQGNSA. CDR3 size: 13 residues. The sequence was collected from a female donor in good health, enrolled as a control in a pregnancy study. The starting material was peripheral blood, obtained after pregnancy. This chain joins TRBV7-2 and TRBJ1-4; D is unclear. For the CDR3, the DNA is TGTGCCAGCAGCTTGAGGTTTGGGGAAAAACTGTTTTTT. It codes for CASSLRFGEKLFF.